The entry that follows covers one T cell receptor (beta chain) sequence. The data were taken from a study of T cell changes during pregnancy in multiple sclerosis. The protocol was immunoSEQ multiplex PCR, while the TCRdb copy is restricted to in-frame clones and leaves out a portion. The sample shows about 73,000 clones, under 90% of them seen only once. Germline trimming cut 5 bases from V and 4 bases from J; bases unmatched to any gene: 6. This CDR3 comprises 14 residues. Germline V CDR1 and CDR2: SGHAT, FQNNGV. The source is a female donor in good health, enrolled as a control in a pregnancy study. The V and J genes are TRBV11-2 and TRBJ1-1; 8 nucleotides align to TRBD1. The sample consisted of peripheral blood, taken after pregnancy. The CDR3 loop is CASSQTGGGTEAFF. As DNA, the CDR3 is TGTGCCAGCAGCCAAACAGGGGGTGGCACTGAAGCTTTCTTT.